This T cell receptor (beta chain) was captured in a study of blood T cell repertoires in COVID-19. Profiled with immunoSEQ multiplex PCR; TCRdb holds only in-frame clones, not every one. The table includes 250,000 to 300,000 clones, roughly 87% detected once. Germline loops: CDR1 GTSNPN, CDR2 SVGIG (reference sequence). The CDR3 length is 15 residues. V lost 4 bases to trimming and J lost 2 bases, with 17 bases between them. The chain combines TRBV30 with TRBJ2-5, with D possibly matching TRBD2 (6 bases). This clonotype originated in a woman aged 45 to 65 who had recovered from COVID-19. The sample taken for sequencing was peripheral blood. CDR3 DNA sequence: TGTGCCTGGAATCAGGACGCGGGATTTCAAGAGACCCAGTACTTC. Protein product: CAWNQDAGFQETQYF.